This section outlines one TCR beta chain sequence together with its context. The data derive from a study of blood T cell repertoires in COVID-19. About the research overall: Researchers got acute and convalescent COVID-19 samples from the United States, Italy and Spain. In each case, the material was cDNA or gDNA derived from T cells, B-cell-depleted T cells, or PBMCs.

Original handling: How many nucleated cells were present was estimated from reference gene primer amplification. Profiling relied on immunoSEQ multiplex PCR, and the TCRdb table lists in-frame clones only, not all of them. From that table come the V and J calls and clone size; the DNA was used to work out D and trimming. The sample contains a few hundred thousand clones, roughly 90% of which appear only once. The V and J ends lost 4 bases and 1 base, in that order; junction bases with no gene match: 5. The CDR3 length is 16 residues. CDR1 and CDR2 (germline): SGHNT, YYREEE (reference sequence). This chain joins TRBV5-4 and TRBJ2-2; 9 bases align to TRBD1. The specimen sequenced was peripheral blood. This receptor was identified in a man aged 55 to 69 who had recovered from COVID-19. CDR3 DNA sequence: TGTGCCAGCAGCATAGGACAGGGGAAGAACACCGGGGAGCTGTTTTTT. Protein product: CASSIGQGKNTGELFF.